Presented here are 10 T cell receptor beta chains from one specimen sequenced in a study of T cells after yellow fever vaccination (dated by TCRdb to about 2019). The method behind the library was 5' RACE. Reads for this sample came from an Illumina HiSeq 2500. TCRdb reanalyzed the raw reads on its own, using fastp at Q25 for trimming and MiXCR for clone calling, and kept in-frame beta chains. When rows share a CDR3 protein, they turn into one entry using the most common DNA and genes. This sample holds about 210,000 distinct CDR3 sequences; roughly 6.3% were observed only once. Approximately 1.1% of the sample belongs to the ten largest clones. The treatment or condition label, as the study defines it: live attenuated yellow fever vaccine strain. Sample: CD4+ T cells sorted from PBMCs, taken on the day of the yellow fever booster vaccination. These receptors were obtained from a man aged 25-45 years who received the YFV17D yellow fever vaccine.

This clonotype was recorded many times. The CDR3 region has the DNA TGTGCCAGCAGAAGGAGTGGGGCCAACGTCCTGACTTTC. It encodes CASRRSGANVLTF. V usage is TRBV7-9 and J usage is TRBJ2-6; D gene uncertain. The V gene's germline CDR1 is SEHNR and CDR2 FQNEAQ (reference sequence). The CDR3 covers 13 residues. V was pared by 6 bases and J by 3 bases, with 6 bases between.

This clonotype was counted only a few times. The CDR3 DNA reads as TGTGCCAGCTCCCGTATGAATGAGCAGTTCTTC. It encodes CASSRMNEQFF. This chain uses TRBV25-1 with TRBJ2-1; D uncertain. CDR3 length equals 11 residues. Germline V gives CDR1 MGHDK, CDR2 SYGVNS. V was clipped by 8 bases and J by 7 bases, with 9 bases between them.

This clonotype was detected only a few times. V usage is TRBV6-1 and J usage is TRBJ2-5; 8 bases are a match to TRBD1. The CDR3 has 14 residues. The germline V gene encodes CDR1 MNHNS and CDR2 SASEGT. With 6 bases clipped from V and 1 base from J, the junction kept 4 bases outside the gene matches. CDR3 DNA sequence: TGTGCCAGCAGCCAGGGACAGGTCCAAGAGACCCAGTACTTC. Residues: CASSQGQVQETQYF.

The rearrangement links TRBV4-2 to TRBJ2-1; 7 bases align to TRBD1. This CDR3 is built from 16 residues. CDR1 LGHNA and CDR2 YNFKEQ come from the germline V gene. The V segment lost 6 bases and the J segment 3 bases; nucleotides outside the gene matches: 11. The CDR3 spells CASRALGQKFYNEQFF. CDR3 bases: TGTGCCAGCAGAGCATTGGGACAGAAGTTCTACAATGAGCAGTTCTTC.

Notes on this clonotype: Compared with germline, one end of the junction differs, possibly owing to a read error. This chain uses TRBV15 with TRBJ2-2, with a possible D match to TRBD2 (5 bases). The CDR3 is made up of 18 amino acids. Germline V gene sequence: CDR1 LNHNV, CDR2 YYDKDF (reference sequence). The CDR3 DNA reads as TGTGCCACCAGCAGAGATTGGGCGGCCGACGCGAACACCGGGGAGCTGTCTTTT. It is translated as CATSRDWAADANTGELSF.

This chain connects TRBV9 to TRBJ2-3; tentative D call: TRBD2 (6 bases). The length of the CDR3 is 16 residues. Trimming shortened V by 6 bases and J by 1 base, and 18 bases separated the two germline ends. Germline V CDR1 and CDR2: SGDLS, YYNGEE. As DNA, the CDR3 is TGTGCCAGCAACCTACCCCCCGGAGGGGGCACAGATACGCAGTATTTT. This encodes CASNLPPGGGTDTQYF. Complete variable domain (other parts from reference TRBV9 and TRBJ2-3): DSGVTQTPKHLITATGQRVTLRCSPRSGDLSVYWYQQSLDQGLQFLIQYYNGEERAKGNILERFSAQQFPDLHSELNLSSLELGDSALYFCASNLPPGGGTDTQYFGPGTRLTVL.

This clonotype showed up many times. The V call is TRBV7-2, the J call TRBJ2-7; D ambiguous. Deletions cut 5 bases from V and 4 bases from J, with 9 bases between. This CDR3 comprises 12 residues. Per germline, CDR1 SGHTA and CDR2 FQGNSA. As DNA, the CDR3 is TGTGCCAGCAGCCAAAACTCATACGAGCAGTACTTC. Amino acid sequence: CASSQNSYEQYF.

This clonotype was seen a few times. V usage is TRBV7-2 and J usage is TRBJ2-7; maybe TRBD1 (5 bases). CDR1 and CDR2 from the germline V gene are SGHTA and FQGNSA. This CDR3 region has 15 residues. V was clipped by 5 bases and J by 9 bases, with 23 bases between them. CDR3: CASSPSRTTSHWQYF. The CDR3 DNA reads TGTGCCAGCAGCCCCAGCAGGACAACCTCACATTGGCAGTACTTC.

Remarks on this clonotype: Being one base from a much bigger clone, this may be a read error. V gene TRBV20-1 combines with J gene TRBJ2-1; D is ambiguous. Per the germline V gene, CDR1 is DFQATT and CDR2 is SNEGSKA (reference sequence). The CDR3 consists of 11 residues. CDR3 coding DNA: TGCAGTGATAGAGACGCCGATGAGCAGTTCTTC. The encoded protein is CSDRDADEQFF.

J is TRBJ2-3 and V is TRBV6-6, with D unresolved. Per the germline V gene, CDR1 is MNHNY and CDR2 is SVGAGI (reference sequence). Deletions cut 6 bases from V and 13 bases from J, with 17 bases between. This CDR3 is built from 12 residues. The CDR3 nucleotides read TGTGCCAGCAGCTCCGACTCACACACAGAGTATTTT. It codes for CASSSDSHTEYF.